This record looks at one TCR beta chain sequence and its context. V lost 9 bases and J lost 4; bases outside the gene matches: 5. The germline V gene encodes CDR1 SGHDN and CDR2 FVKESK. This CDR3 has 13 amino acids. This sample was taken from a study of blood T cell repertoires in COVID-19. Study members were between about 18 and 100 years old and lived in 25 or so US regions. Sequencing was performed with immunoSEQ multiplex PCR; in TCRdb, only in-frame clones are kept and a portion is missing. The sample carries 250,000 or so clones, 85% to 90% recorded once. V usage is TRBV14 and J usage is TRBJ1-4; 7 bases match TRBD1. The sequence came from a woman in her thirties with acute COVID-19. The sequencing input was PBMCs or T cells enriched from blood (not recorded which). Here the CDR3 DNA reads TGTGCCAGTCGCCGACAGGGTAATGAAAAACTGTTTTTT. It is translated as CASRRQGNEKLFF.